These 11 T cell receptor beta chains were sequenced from one sample in a study of CD8 T cells in ankylosing spondylitis. General study results and limits: For ankylosing spondylitis blood, a TCR beta motif of roughly 8 highly homologous variants appeared characteristic.

These receptors have no known antigen. TCRdb ran MiXCR on the 5' RACE reads and lists one entry per CDR3 protein. In the table there are roughly 440,000 distinct CDR3 sequences, roughly 15% of which are singletons. Material: blood, either unsorted or a sorted T cell fraction (not recorded which). The receptors derive from a male donor with ankylosing spondylitis.

V gene TRBV3-1 combines with J gene TRBJ1-5; D remains unclear. Trimming took 1 base from V and 2 from J, leaving 9 bases between them. Germline V gene lookup returns CDR1 LGHDT and CDR2 YNNKEL (reference sequence). The CDR3 sequence is 15 residues long. The CDR3 region is CASSQGWQGNQPQHF. Here the CDR3 DNA reads TGTGCCAGCAGCCAAGGTTGGCAGGGCAATCAGCCCCAGCATTTT.

The CDR3 reads CASSYGQVEETQYF. The CDR3 coding sequence is TGCGCCAGCAGCTACGGACAGGTTGAGGAGACCCAGTACTTC. This rearrangement joins TRBV5-1 to TRBJ2-5, with 7 bases identical to TRBD1. The CDR3 contains 14 residues. J was trimmed by 5 bases and V by 3 bases; bases with no gene match: 7. Germline V gene sequence: CDR1 SGHRS, CDR2 YFSETQ.

This clonotype was seen a handful of times. The rearrangement links TRBV28 to TRBJ2-7; TRBD1 might be the D (5 bases). V was cut by 5 bases and J by 4 bases, with 9 bases left in between. The V gene's germline CDR1 is MDHEN and CDR2 SYDVKM. The CDR3 extends over 12 amino acids. The CDR3 DNA is TGTGCCAGCAGTACTCCAGGGTACGAGCAGTACTTC. This codes for CASSTPGYEQYF. The full variable domain, rest sourced from reference TRBV28 and TRBJ2-7, is DVKVTQSSRYLVKRTGEKVFLECVQDMDHENMFWYRQDPGLGLRLIYFSYDVKMKEKGDIPEGYSVSREKKERFSLILESASTNQTSMYLCASSTPGYEQYFGPGTRLTVT.

V and J are TRBV20-1 and TRBJ2-5; possibly TRBD1 for D (6 bases). This CDR3 has 16 residues. From germline, CDR1 is DFQATT and CDR2 SNEGSKA (reference sequence). The V end was cut by 6 bases, the J end by 0 bases, with 20 bases between. The CDR3 nucleotides are TGCAGTGCCCAGGATAAGCGGACAGCAAACCAAGAGACCCAGTACTTC. Amino acid sequence: CSAQDKRTANQETQYF.

The J gene is TRBJ1-5, the V gene TRBV3-1; 9 bases agree with TRBD1. Germline CDR1 reads LGHDT; CDR2 reads YNNKEL (reference sequence). The CDR3 has 13 amino acids. V shed 5 bases and J 7 bases; nucleotides not matched to a gene: 3. Written as DNA, the CDR3 is TGTGCCAGCAGCAGACAGGGGGAGCAGCCCCAGCATTTT. Translating it yields CASSRQGEQPQHF.

This clonotype was detected a few times. This chain links TRBV7-9 with TRBJ2-2, with 8 bases that match TRBD1. The germline CDR1 and CDR2 sequences are SEHNR and FQNEAQ (reference sequence). The V gene end was trimmed by 4 bases and the J gene end by 0 bases; junction bases not matched to a gene: 1. This CDR3 comprises 15 residues. CDR3 sequence reads: CASSSRGPNTGELFF. In nucleotides, the CDR3 is TGTGCCAGCAGCTCCAGGGGGCCGAACACCGGGGAGCTGTTTTTT.

V usage is TRBV5-1 and J usage is TRBJ1-1, with D tentatively TRBD1 (5 bases). V was trimmed by 4 bases and J by 6 bases, leaving 22 bases between them. The CDR3 is 16 amino acids. Germline V gene lookup returns CDR1 SGHRS and CDR2 YFSETQ. CDR3 amino acids: CASSQSRGVVGSEAFF. In DNA, the CDR3 is TGCGCCAGCAGCCAGAGCCGAGGGGTGGTCGGTTCTGAAGCTTTCTTT.

This sequence joins TRBV3-1 and TRBJ2-1; D is possibly TRBD1 or TRBD2 (7 bases each). The CDR3 is 12 amino acids. Germline assignment: CDR1 LGHDT and CDR2 YNNKEL (reference sequence). The ends were cut back, 7 bases at V and 13 bases at J, with 17 bases in the middle. The CDR3 sequence: CASNQGGGLQFF. The CDR3 DNA follows: TGTGCCAGCAACCAGGGGGGGGGACTCCAGTTCTTC.

The rearrangement links TRBV3-1 to TRBJ2-1; 7 nucleotides line up with TRBD2. Per germline, CDR1 LGHDT and CDR2 YNNKEL (reference sequence). Trimming took 4 bases from V and 4 from J; bases not matched to a gene: 7. The CDR3 consists of 15 residues. The CDR3 DNA follows: TGTGCCAGCAGCCCTGAGGGACTAACATACAATGAGCAGTTCTTC. Protein sequence: CASSPEGLTYNEQFF.

V and J are TRBV2 and TRBJ1-1; D possibly corresponds to TRBD1 (6 bases). CDR3 length: 14 amino acids. Germline lookup yields CDR1 SNHLY and CDR2 FYNNEI. Between the trimmed V and J ends, which lost 10 bases and 4 bases, there was a span of 19 bases. In nucleotides, the CDR3 is TGTGCCAACGTACAGGGCCTCGGGAGCACTGAAGCTTTCTTT. It codes for CANVQGLGSTEAFF.

The chain carries TRBV5-1 and TRBJ2-7, with D maybe TRBD1 (5 bases). This CDR3 region has 15 residues. Trimming pared 4 bases from V and 3 bases from J, leaving 17 bases between. Germline-derived CDR1 and CDR2 are SGHRS and YFSETQ. As DNA, the CDR3 is TGCGCCAGCAGCCGGACATCGGGTGTCCTCTACGAGCAGTACTTC. This sequence encodes CASSRTSGVLYEQYF.